The 17 T cell receptor beta chains below come from one sample, sequenced in a study of blood T cell repertoires in COVID-19. The method was immunoSEQ multiplex PCR; TCRdb's version includes in-frame clones alone and lacks a portion of them. This table holds more than 95,000 clones, 65% to 90% found once. The sequenced sample consisted of peripheral blood. The receptors derive from a man in his fifties or sixties with acute or convalescent COVID-19.

The chain employs TRBV5-1 and TRBJ2-1; 13 bases map to TRBD2. V was pared by 3 bases and J by 8 bases, with 5 bases of the junction left unmatched. CDR3 length equals 15 residues. Germline values: CDR1 SGHRS, CDR2 YFSETQ. CDR3 nucleotides: TGCGCCAGCAGCTCTGGACTAGCGGGAGTATATGAGCAGTTCTTC. Its translation is CASSSGLAGVYEQFF.

The chain employs TRBV6-6 and TRBJ1-1, with D maybe TRBD1 (6 bases). CDR1 MNHNY and CDR2 SVGAGI come from the germline V gene (reference sequence). The CDR3 totals 15 residues. Deletions cut 5 bases from V and 1 base from J, with 14 bases between. DNA of the CDR3: TGTGCCAGCAGTAATTCAGGGGCCTCGAACACTGAAGCTTTCTTT. Translating it yields CASSNSGASNTEAFF.

This chain uses TRBV10-3 with TRBJ2-2, with 11 bases fitting TRBD1. Germline values: CDR1 ENHRY, CDR2 SYGVKD. After removal of 7 bases from V and 3 bases from J, the junction contained 1 base not matched to a gene. The CDR3 totals 14 residues. CDR3 region: CAIKGQGDTGELFF. CDR3 bases: TGTGCCATCAAGGGACAGGGGGACACCGGGGAGCTGTTTTTT.

The chain couples TRBV11-3 to TRBJ2-5, with a tentative D call TRBD1 (5 bases). There are 13 residues in the CDR3. V lost 2 bases, J lost 2 bases, and 6 bases lay in between. The germline V gene encodes CDR1 SGHNT and CDR2 YENEEA. CDR3 nucleotides: TGTGCCAGCAGCTTATGGACACAAGAGACCCAGTACTTC. Translating gives CASSLWTQETQYF.

For this clone: Other DNA variants within this sample encode the same CDR3. The chain combines TRBV5-5 with TRBJ1-5, with D maybe TRBD1 (6 bases). This CDR3 is built from 15 residues. The germline V gene encodes CDR1 SGHKS and CDR2 YYEKEE (reference sequence). The germline V and J ends were trimmed by 4 bases and 0 bases, with 11 bases remaining between them. The CDR3 DNA reads TGTGCCAGCAGCCTACAGGGTAATAGCAATCAGCCCCAGCATTTT. The encoded protein is CASSLQGNSNQPQHF.

In DNA, the CDR3 is TGTGCCAGCAGTTTATCCTCCACTAGGCTGGGCGGATGGGGGGAGCTGTTTTTT. This encodes CASSLSSTRLGGWGELFF. The genes are TRBV28 and TRBJ2-2, with D perhaps matching TRBD2 (5 bases). Germline CDR1 is MDHEN and CDR2 is SYDVKM. Deletions cut 1 base from V and 8 bases from J, with 23 bases between. CDR3 size: 18 residues.

The chain is built from TRBV27 and TRBJ1-4; 9 nucleotides line up with TRBD1. With 3 bases clipped from V and 8 bases from J, the junction kept 10 bases outside the gene matches. CDR1 and CDR2 (germline): MNHEY, SMNVEV (reference sequence). This CDR3 is 16 amino acids long. The chain's CDR3 is CASSFRPGQGNEKLFF. The CDR3 DNA reads TGTGCCAGCAGTTTTCGACCGGGACAGGGAAACGAAAAACTGTTTTTT.

J is TRBJ2-3 and V is TRBV3-1 (or the pseudogene TRBV3-2); D might be TRBD2 (6 bases). Between the trimmed V and J ends, which lost 1 base and 1 base, there was a span of 9 bases. Germline V CDR1 and CDR2: LGHDT, YNNKEL (reference sequence). CDR3 length equals 15 residues. The CDR3: CASSQGGGGTDTQYF. In DNA, the CDR3 is TGTGCCAGCAGCCAAGGGGGCGGGGGCACAGATACGCAGTATTTT.

The chain combines TRBV6-5 with TRBJ1-1, with a possible D match to TRBD1 (6 bases). Deletions cut 5 bases from V and 1 base from J, with 11 bases between. The CDR3 sequence is 14 residues long. Germline lookup yields CDR1 MNHEY and CDR2 SVGAGI. This CDR3 reads CASSRDIRNTEAFF. The CDR3 bases are TGTGCCAGCAGTCGGGACATCAGGAACACTGAAGCTTTCTTT.

The J gene is TRBJ1-1, the V gene TRBV12-3 or TRBV12-4, with D perhaps matching TRBD1 (5 bases). Trimming left V 3 bases short and J 6 bases short, with 8 bases between. This CDR3 is built from 12 residues. Written as DNA, the CDR3 is TGTGCCAGCAGTTTGGGGGGGGCTGAAGCTTTCTTT. Its translation is CASSLGGAEAFF.

V gene TRBV7-9 combines with J gene TRBJ2-1; 10 bases line up with TRBD2. CDR1 is SEHNR and CDR2 is FQNEAQ in the germline V gene (reference sequence). This CDR3 region has 16 residues. J gave up 4 bases and V 3 bases, and 6 bases lay outside the gene matches. The CDR3 is CASSLSLAGEYNEQFF. The CDR3 DNA follows: TGTGCCAGCAGCTTGAGCCTAGCGGGGGAGTACAATGAGCAGTTCTTC.

The chain links TRBV19 to TRBJ1-4; D is unresolved. The CDR3 runs 15 residues. The germline gives CDR1 LNHDA, CDR2 SQIVND (reference sequence). Between the trimmed V and J ends, which lost 7 bases and 0 bases, there was a span of 12 bases. The chain's CDR3 is CASMRAVSTNEKLFF. The CDR3 DNA reads as TGTGCCAGTATGCGGGCAGTTTCAACTAATGAAAAACTGTTTTTT. Full variable domain (remainder filled in from reference TRBV19 and TRBJ1-4): DGGITQSPKYLFRKEGQNVTLSCEQNLNHDAMYWYRQDPGQGLRLIYYSQIVNDFQKGDIAEGYSVSREKKESFPLTVTSAQKNPTAFYLCASMRAVSTNEKLFFGSGTQLSVL.

The rearrangement joins TRBV4-1 to TRBJ2-2, with 8 bases that match TRBD2. V lost 0 bases and J lost 4; bases outside the gene matches: 7. The CDR3 runs to 17 residues. Looked up from germline, CDR1 is MGHRA and CDR2 is YSYEKL. The DNA for the CDR3 is TGCGCCAGCAGCCAAGATCTACTAGCGGACCTCACCGGGGAGCTGTTTTTT. As protein: CASSQDLLADLTGELFF.

The table lists this clone with a count of one. The chain combines TRBV30 with TRBJ1-5; possibly TRBD1 for D (6 bases). This CDR3 has 13 amino acids. Germline CDR1 GTSNPN, CDR2 SVGIG (reference sequence). V lost 5 bases and J 1 base, leaving 9 bases between the germline ends. CDR3 coding DNA: TGTGCCTGGGACACAGGGAGCAATCAGCCCCAGCATTTT. Protein sequence: CAWDTGSNQPQHF.

For this clone: Other DNA sequences of this sample code for an identical CDR3. The chain employs TRBV6-5 and TRBJ1-1; no firm D call. This CDR3 spans 14 amino acids. CDR1 and CDR2 from the germline V gene are MNHEY and SVGAGI. Trimming stripped 0 bases from V and 1 base from J, with 6 bases between. The CDR3 protein is CASSYSHGNTEAFF. DNA for the CDR3: TGTGCCAGCAGTTACTCCCACGGGAACACTGAAGCTTTCTTT.

This clone was detected only once. This chain's CDR3 is CASEGAPTGELFF. As DNA, the CDR3 is TGTGCCAGCGAGGGGGCGCCTACCGGGGAGCTGTTTTTT. The chain carries TRBV6-5 and TRBJ2-2; 7 nucleotides match TRBD1. CDR1 and CDR2 (germline): MNHEY, SVGAGI. The trim removed 8 bases at V and 5 bases at J, leaving 5 bases unmatched. The CDR3 is made up of 13 amino acids.

The gene calls are TRBV11-3 and TRBJ1-3; TRBD1 matches at 7 bases. The CDR3 has 16 amino acids. The germline V gene encodes CDR1 SGHNT and CDR2 YENEEA. With V trimmed by 4 bases and J by 0 bases, 6 bases remained unmatched. The CDR3 region is CASSSYRDSSGNTIYF. DNA for the CDR3: TGTGCCAGCAGCTCCTACCGGGACAGCTCTGGAAACACCATATATTTT.